This T cell receptor (beta chain) came from a study of blood T cell repertoires in COVID-19. CDR1 and CDR2 (germline): MNHEY, SVGAGI. The CDR3 is 15 residues long. The ends were cut back, 8 bases at V and 2 bases at J, with 18 bases in the middle. This table comes from immunoSEQ multiplex PCR, and its TCRdb copy is limited to in-frame clones, with some not included. The sample contains more than 200,000 clones, 65% to 90% of which appear only once. In its sample, this clone was seen a few times. The chain recombines TRBV6-5 with TRBJ1-1; possible D gene TRBD1, 5 bases. The TCR comes from a man between 50 and 59 years old with acute or convalescent COVID-19. Sequencing input: peripheral blood. Here the CDR3 reads CASVGAGRRNTEAFF. The CDR3 coding sequence is TGTGCCAGCGTTGGGGCCGGACGGAGAAACACTGAAGCTTTCTTT.